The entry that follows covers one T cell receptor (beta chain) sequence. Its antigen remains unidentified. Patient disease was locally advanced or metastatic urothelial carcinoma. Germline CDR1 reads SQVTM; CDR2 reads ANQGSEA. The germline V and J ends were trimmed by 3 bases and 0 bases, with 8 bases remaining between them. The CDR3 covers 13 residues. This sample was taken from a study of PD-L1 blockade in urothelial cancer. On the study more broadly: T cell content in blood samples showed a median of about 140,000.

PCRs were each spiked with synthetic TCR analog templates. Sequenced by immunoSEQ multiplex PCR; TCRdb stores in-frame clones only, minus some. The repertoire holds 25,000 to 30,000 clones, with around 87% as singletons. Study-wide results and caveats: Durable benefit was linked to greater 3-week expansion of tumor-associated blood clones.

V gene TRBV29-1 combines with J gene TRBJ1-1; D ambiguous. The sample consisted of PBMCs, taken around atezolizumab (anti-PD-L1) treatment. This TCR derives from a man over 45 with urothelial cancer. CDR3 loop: CSVESGMNTEAFF. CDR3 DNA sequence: TGCAGCGTTGAGTCGGGTATGAACACTGAAGCTTTCTTT.